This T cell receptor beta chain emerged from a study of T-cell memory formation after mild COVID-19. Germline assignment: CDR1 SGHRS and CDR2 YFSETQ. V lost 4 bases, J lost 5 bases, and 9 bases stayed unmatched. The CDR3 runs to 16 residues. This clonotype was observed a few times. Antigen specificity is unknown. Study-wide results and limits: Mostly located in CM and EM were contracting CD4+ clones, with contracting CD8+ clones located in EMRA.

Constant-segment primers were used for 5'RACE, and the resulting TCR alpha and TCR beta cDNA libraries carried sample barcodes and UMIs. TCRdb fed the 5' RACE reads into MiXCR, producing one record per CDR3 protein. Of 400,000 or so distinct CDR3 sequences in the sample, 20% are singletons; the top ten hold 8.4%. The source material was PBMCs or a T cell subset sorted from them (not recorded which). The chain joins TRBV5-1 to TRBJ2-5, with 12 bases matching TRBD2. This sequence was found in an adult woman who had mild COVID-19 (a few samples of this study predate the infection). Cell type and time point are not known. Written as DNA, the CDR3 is TGCGCCAGCAGCCAGACTAGCGGGGGAGAGGGGGAGACCCAGTACTTC. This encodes CASSQTSGGEGETQYF.